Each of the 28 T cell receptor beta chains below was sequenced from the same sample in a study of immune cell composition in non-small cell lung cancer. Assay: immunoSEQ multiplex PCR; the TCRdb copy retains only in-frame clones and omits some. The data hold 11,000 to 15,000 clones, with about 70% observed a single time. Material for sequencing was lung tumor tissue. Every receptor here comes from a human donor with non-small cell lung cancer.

CDR3 protein: CAWSPYKEAFF. The CDR3, as DNA: TGTGCCTGGAGTCCGTACAAAGAAGCTTTCTTT. This chain joins TRBV30 and TRBJ1-1; D unresolved. The CDR3 has 11 residues. Germline loops: CDR1 GTSNPN, CDR2 SVGIG (reference sequence). With 2 bases removed from V and 8 bases from J, the gap between germline ends came to 9 bases. The variable domain in full, completed from reference TRBV30 and TRBJ1-1, reads SQTIHQWPATLVQPVGSPLSLECTVEGTSNPNLYWYRQAAGRGLQLLFYSVGIGQISSEVPQNLSASRPQDRQFILSSKKLLLSDSGFYLCAWSPYKEAFFGQGTRLTVV.

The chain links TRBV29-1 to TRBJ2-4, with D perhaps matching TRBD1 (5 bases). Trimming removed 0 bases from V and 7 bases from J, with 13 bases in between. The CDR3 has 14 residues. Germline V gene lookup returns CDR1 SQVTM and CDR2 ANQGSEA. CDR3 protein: CSVEDPIGANIQYF. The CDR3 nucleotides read TGCAGCGTTGAAGATCCGATAGGGGCGAACATTCAGTACTTC.

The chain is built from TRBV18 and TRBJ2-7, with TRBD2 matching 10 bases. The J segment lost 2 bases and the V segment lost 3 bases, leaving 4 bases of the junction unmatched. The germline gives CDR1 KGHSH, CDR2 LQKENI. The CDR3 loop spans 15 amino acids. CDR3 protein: CASSPRTSGTYEQYF. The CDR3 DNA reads TGTGCCAGCTCACCTCGGACTAGCGGAACCTACGAGCAGTACTTC.

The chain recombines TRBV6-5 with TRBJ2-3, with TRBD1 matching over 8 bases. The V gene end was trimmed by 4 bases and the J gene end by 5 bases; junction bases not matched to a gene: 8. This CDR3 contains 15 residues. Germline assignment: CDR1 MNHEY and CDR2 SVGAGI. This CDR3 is CASSSVRRGLDTQYF. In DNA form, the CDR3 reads TGTGCCAGCAGTTCCGTACGCAGGGGGCTAGATACGCAGTATTTT.

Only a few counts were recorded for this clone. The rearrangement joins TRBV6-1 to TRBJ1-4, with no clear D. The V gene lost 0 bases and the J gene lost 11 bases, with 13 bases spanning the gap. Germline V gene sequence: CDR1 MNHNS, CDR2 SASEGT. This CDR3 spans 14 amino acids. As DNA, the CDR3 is TGTGCCAGCAGTGAAGCGGGTCGAAGCGGGAAACTGTTTTTT. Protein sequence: CASSEAGRSGKLFF.

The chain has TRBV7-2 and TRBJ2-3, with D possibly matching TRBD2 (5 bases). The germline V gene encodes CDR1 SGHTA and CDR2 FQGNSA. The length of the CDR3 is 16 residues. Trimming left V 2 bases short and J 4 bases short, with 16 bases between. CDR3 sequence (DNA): TGTGCCAGCAGCTTAAGCGGCGCAGGAACAGCAGATACGCAGTATTTT. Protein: CASSLSGAGTADTQYF. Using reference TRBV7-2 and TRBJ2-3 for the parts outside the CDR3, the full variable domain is GAGVSQSPSNKVTEKGKDVELRCDPISGHTALYWYRQSLGQGLEFLIYFQGNSAPDKSGLPSDRFSAERTGGSVSTLTIQRTQQEDSAVYLCASSLSGAGTADTQYFGPGTRLTVL.

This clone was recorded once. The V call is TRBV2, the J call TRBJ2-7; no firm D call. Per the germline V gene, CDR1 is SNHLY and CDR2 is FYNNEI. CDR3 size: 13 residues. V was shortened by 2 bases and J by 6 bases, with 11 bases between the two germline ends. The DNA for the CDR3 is TGTGCCAGCAGTGAATATAGTGGGCGCGAGCAGTACTTC. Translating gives CASSEYSGREQYF.

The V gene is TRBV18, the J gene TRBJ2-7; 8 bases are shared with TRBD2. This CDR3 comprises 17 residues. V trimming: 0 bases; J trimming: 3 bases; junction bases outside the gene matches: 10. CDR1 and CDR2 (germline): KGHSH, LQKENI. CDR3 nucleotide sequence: TGTGCCAGCTCACCACCGGTCGGAGCGGGAGTGAACTACGAGCAGTACTTC. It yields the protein CASSPPVGAGVNYEQYF.

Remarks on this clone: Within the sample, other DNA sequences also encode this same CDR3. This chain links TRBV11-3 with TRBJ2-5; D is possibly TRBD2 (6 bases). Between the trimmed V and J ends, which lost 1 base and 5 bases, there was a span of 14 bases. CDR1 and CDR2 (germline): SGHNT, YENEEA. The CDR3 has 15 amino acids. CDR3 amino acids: CASSLGGDAQETQYF. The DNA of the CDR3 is TGTGCCAGCAGCTTAGGCGGGGACGCACAGGAGACCCAGTACTTC.

CDR3 region: CASSPVRETGELFF. The CDR3 DNA is TGTGCCAGCTCTCCCGTACGGGAAACCGGGGAGCTGTTTTTT. The chain carries TRBV18 and TRBJ2-2, with a possible D match to TRBD2 (5 bases). CDR1 is KGHSH and CDR2 is LQKENI in the germline V gene. The V gene lost 6 bases and the J gene lost 5 bases, with 13 bases spanning the gap. CDR3 length equals 14 residues.

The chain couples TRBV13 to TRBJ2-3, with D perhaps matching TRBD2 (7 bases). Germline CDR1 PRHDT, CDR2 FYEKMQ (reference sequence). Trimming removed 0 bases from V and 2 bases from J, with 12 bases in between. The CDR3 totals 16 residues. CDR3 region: CASSLGAGALTDTQYF. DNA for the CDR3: TGTGCCAGCAGCTTAGGGGCGGGGGCCCTCACAGATACGCAGTATTTT.

The CDR3 sequence: CASSFVNTEAFF. CDR3 nucleotide sequence: TGTGCCAGCAGTTTCGTAAACACTGAAGCTTTCTTT. The V and J genes are TRBV6-6 and TRBJ1-1; unclear D gene. The CDR3 loop spans 12 amino acids. Between the trimmed V and J ends, which lost 4 bases and 2 bases, there was a span of 5 bases. The germline CDR1 and CDR2 sequences are MNHNY and SVGAGI (reference sequence).

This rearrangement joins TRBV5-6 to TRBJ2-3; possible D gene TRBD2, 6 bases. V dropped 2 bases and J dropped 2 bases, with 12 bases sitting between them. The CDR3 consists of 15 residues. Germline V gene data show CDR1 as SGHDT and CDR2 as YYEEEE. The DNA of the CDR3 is TGTGCCAGCAGCTTTTGGGAGGTCGACACAGATACGCAGTATTTT. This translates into CASSFWEVDTDTQYF.

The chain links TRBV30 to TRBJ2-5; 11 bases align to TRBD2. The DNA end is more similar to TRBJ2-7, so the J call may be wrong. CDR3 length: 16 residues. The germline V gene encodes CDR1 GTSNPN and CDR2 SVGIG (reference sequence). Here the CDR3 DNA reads TGTGCCTGGAGTCCATCAGGGACTAGCGGAATCTACGAGCAGTACTTC. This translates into CAWSPSGTSGIYEQYF.

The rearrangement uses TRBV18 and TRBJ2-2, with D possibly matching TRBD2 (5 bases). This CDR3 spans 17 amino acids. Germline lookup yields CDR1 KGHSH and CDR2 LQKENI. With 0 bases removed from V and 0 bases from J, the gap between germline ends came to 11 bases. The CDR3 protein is CASSPPGLRANTGELFF. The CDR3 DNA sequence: TGTGCCAGCTCACCACCAGGTTTGAGGGCGAACACCGGGGAGCTGTTTTTT.

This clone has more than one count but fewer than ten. The CDR3 spells CASMFFTSGRYEQYF. The CDR3 nucleotides read TGTGCCAGCATGTTCTTTACTAGCGGGAGATACGAGCAGTACTTC. The V call is TRBV7-9, the J call TRBJ2-7; 11 bases are shared with TRBD2. CDR3 size: 15 residues. The junction had 9 bases not matched to a gene; V was cut back by 7 bases and J by 4 bases. Looked up from germline, CDR1 is SEHNR and CDR2 is FQNEAQ (reference sequence).

The CDR3 DNA reads as TGTGCCAGCAGTTACAAAGGGATCAGGGGGCCGCCTGAAGCTTTCTTT. Translated, it gives CASSYKGIRGPPEAFF. V usage is TRBV6-5 and J usage is TRBJ1-1, with 8 bases that match TRBD1. CDR1 and CDR2 from the germline V gene are MNHEY and SVGAGI. Trimming took 2 bases from V and 6 from J; bases not matched to a gene: 11. This CDR3 is built from 16 residues.

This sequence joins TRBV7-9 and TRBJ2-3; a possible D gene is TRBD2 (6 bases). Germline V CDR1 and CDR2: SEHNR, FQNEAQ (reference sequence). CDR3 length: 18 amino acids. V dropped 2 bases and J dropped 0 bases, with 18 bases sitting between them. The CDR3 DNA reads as TGTGCCAGCAGCTTACGGAGCGGGTTGGGGTCTAGCACAGATACGCAGTATTTT. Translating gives CASSLRSGLGSSTDTQYF.

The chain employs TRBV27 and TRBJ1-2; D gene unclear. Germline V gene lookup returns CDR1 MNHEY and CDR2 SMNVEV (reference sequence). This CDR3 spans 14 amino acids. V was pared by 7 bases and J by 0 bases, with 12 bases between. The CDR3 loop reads CASIGRSSNYGYTF. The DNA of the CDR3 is TGTGCCAGCATCGGTAGGAGTTCTAACTATGGCTACACCTTC.

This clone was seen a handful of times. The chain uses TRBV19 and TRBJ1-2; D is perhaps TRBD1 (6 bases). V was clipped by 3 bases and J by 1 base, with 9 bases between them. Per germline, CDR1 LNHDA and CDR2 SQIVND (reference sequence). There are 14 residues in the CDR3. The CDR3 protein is CASSIPGVNYGYTF. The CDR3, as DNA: TGTGCCAGTAGTATCCCAGGGGTTAACTATGGCTACACCTTC.

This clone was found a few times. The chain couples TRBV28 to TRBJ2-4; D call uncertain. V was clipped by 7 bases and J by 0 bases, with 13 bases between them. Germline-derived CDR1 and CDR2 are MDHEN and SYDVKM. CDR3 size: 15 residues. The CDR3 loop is CASIGRSRAKNIQYF. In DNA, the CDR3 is TGTGCCAGCATCGGCCGGAGCCGAGCCAAAAACATTCAGTACTTC.

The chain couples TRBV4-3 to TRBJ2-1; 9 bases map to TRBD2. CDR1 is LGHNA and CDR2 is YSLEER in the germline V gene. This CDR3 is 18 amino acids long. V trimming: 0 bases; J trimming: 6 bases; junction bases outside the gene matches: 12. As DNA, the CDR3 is TGCGCCAGCAGCCAAGAAAGGGTAGACGGGACTAGCCGCAATGAGCAGTTCTTC. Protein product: CASSQERVDGTSRNEQFF.

CDR3 DNA: TGTGCCAGCAGCGCTGGGACTAGCTACACCGGGGAGCTGTTTTTT. It yields the protein CASSAGTSYTGELFF. The chain couples TRBV9 to TRBJ2-2, with 9 positions matching TRBD2. Per the germline V gene, CDR1 is SGDLS and CDR2 is YYNGEE. With 3 bases clipped from V and 3 bases from J, the junction kept 3 bases outside the gene matches. The CDR3 extends over 15 amino acids.

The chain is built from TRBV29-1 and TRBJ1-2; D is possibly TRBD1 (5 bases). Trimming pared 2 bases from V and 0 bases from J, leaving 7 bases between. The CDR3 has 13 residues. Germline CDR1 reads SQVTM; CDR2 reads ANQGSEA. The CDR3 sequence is CSVETGPNYGYTF. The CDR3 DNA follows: TGCAGCGTTGAAACAGGCCCTAACTATGGCTACACCTTC.

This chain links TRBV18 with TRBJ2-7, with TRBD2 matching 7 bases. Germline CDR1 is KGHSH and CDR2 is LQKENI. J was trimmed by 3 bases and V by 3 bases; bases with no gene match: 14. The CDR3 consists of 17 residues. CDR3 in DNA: TGTGCCAGCTCACCCCAGCCCCCTAGCGGTGTTAACTACGAGCAGTACTTC. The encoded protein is CASSPQPPSGVNYEQYF.

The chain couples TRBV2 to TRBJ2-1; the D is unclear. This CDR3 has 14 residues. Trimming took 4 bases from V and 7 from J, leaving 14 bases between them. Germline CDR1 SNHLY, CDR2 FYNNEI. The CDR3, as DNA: TGTGCCAGCAGTGCCGTCTGGCCGCCTAATGAGCAGTTCTTC. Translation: CASSAVWPPNEQFF.

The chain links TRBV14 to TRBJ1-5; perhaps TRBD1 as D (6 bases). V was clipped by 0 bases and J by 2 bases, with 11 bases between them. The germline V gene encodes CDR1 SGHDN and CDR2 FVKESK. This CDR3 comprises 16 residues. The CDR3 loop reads CASSQEGQKGNQPQHF. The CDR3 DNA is TGTGCCAGCAGCCAAGAGGGACAAAAGGGCAATCAGCCCCAGCATTTT.

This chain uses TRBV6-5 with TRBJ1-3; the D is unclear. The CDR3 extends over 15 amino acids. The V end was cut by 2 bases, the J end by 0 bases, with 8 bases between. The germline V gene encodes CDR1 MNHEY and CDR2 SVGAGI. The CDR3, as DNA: TGTGCCAGCAGTTACGATCTGCGCTCTGGAAACACCATATATTTT. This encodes CASSYDLRSGNTIYF.